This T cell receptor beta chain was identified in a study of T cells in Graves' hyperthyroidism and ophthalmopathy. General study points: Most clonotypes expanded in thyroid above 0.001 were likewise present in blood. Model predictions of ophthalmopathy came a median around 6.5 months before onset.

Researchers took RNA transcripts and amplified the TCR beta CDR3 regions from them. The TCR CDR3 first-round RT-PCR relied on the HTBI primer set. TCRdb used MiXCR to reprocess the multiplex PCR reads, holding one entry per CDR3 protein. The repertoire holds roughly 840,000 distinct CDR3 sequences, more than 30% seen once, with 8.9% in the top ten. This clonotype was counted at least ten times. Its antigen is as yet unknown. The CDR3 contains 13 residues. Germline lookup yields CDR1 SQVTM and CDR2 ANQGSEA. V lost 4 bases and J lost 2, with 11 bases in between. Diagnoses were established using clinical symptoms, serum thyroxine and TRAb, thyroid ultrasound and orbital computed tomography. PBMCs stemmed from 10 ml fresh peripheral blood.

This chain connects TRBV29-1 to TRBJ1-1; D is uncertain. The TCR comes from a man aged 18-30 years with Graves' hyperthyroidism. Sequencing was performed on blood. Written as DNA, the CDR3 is TGCAGCGTTGTAGAACAGACAAACACTGAAGCTTTCTTT. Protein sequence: CSVVEQTNTEAFF.